Below, 28 T cell receptor beta chains from the same sample are listed, as sequenced in a study of blood T cells in healthy people across ages. A J-beta primer mix and a sample-barcoded 5' primer were used in a second PCR of roughly 7 to 12 cycles. TCRdb independently ran MiXCR on the 5' RACE reads; one entry per CDR3 protein. The sample gives approximately 820,000 distinct CDR3 sequences, 44% of which show up once; approximately 19% is in the top ten. The sequenced sample consisted of blood. The receptors were gathered from a man aged 55 to 69 in good health.

The chain uses TRBV5-1 and TRBJ2-7; 8 bases match TRBD2. After removal of 0 bases from V and 7 bases from J, the junction contained 9 bases not matched to a gene. This CDR3 region has 15 residues. From germline, CDR1 is SGHRS and CDR2 YFSETQ. The CDR3 DNA follows: TGCGCCAGCAGCTTGGCCCCGGGGGGGGCTGGGGAGCAGTACTTC. This encodes CASSLAPGGAGEQYF.

This sequence joins TRBV29-1 and TRBJ1-2, with D perhaps matching TRBD1 (6 bases). Germline V CDR1 and CDR2: SQVTM, ANQGSEA. Trimming took off 6 bases at V and 3 bases at J, with 14 bases between the two ends. The CDR3 is made up of 13 amino acids. In DNA form, the CDR3 reads TGCAGCGTGAGGGGGGGCTGGGACTATGGCTACACCTTC. It is translated as CSVRGGWDYGYTF.

This clonotype has a single count. A read error may explain this, as a much larger clone is one base away. The chain joins TRBV7-9 to TRBJ2-7; perhaps TRBD2 as D (5 bases). The CDR3 covers 12 residues. Trimming removed 3 bases at V and 10 bases at J, with 13 bases between. The germline V gene has CDR1 SEHNR and CDR2 FQNEAQ (reference sequence). As DNA, the CDR3 is TGTGCCAGCAGCTTCGGGGTCGAGGGTCAGTACTTC. Residues: CASSFGVEGQYF.

The V and J genes are TRBV20-1 and TRBJ1-2; D is unclear. Between the trimmed V and J ends, which lost 1 base and 4 bases, there was a span of 7 bases. CDR1 is DFQATT and CDR2 is SNEGSKA in the germline V gene (reference sequence). The CDR3 covers 12 residues. Here the CDR3 DNA reads TGCAGTGCTAGAGGATTTGTCTATGGCTACACCTTC. Protein product: CSARGFVYGYTF.

This clonotype was seen once. V gene TRBV20-1 combines with J gene TRBJ2-5; D gene unclear. The ends were cut back, 0 bases at V and 5 bases at J, with 13 bases in the middle. The germline V gene has CDR1 DFQATT and CDR2 SNEGSKA (reference sequence). The CDR3 is 14 residues long. The CDR3 DNA is TGCAGTGCTAGAGAGTCAGCGCTTTCGGAGACCCAGTACTTC. It specifies CSARESALSETQYF.

The J gene is TRBJ2-1, the V gene TRBV6-2 or TRBV6-3, with a possible D match to TRBD2 (6 bases). This CDR3 spans 13 amino acids. CDR1 is MNHEY, CDR2 SVGEGT, per germline. Deletions cut 10 bases from V and 0 bases from J, with 10 bases between. CDR3 residues: CAIGGDSYNEQFF. As DNA, the CDR3 is TGTGCCATCGGAGGGGACTCCTACAATGAGCAGTTCTTC.

J is TRBJ2-1 and V is TRBV7-9; maybe TRBD2 (7 bases). V was shortened by 4 bases and J by 7 bases, with 20 bases between the two germline ends. Per the germline V gene, CDR1 is SEHNR and CDR2 is FQNEAQ (reference sequence). The CDR3 extends over 16 amino acids. This CDR3 reads CASSYGGGVKMNEQFF. The CDR3 DNA follows: TGTGCCAGCAGCTATGGAGGGGGGGTAAAAATGAATGAGCAGTTCTTC.

This clonotype was counted only a few times. V is TRBV20-1 and J is TRBJ2-3; D possibly corresponds to TRBD2 (7 bases). This CDR3 comprises 15 residues. The germline V and J ends were trimmed by 6 bases and 1 base, with 17 bases remaining between them. CDR1 is DFQATT, CDR2 SNEGSKA, per germline (reference sequence). The CDR3 DNA reads as TGCAGTGCCCTATGGGGGGGCGTAGGCACAGATACGCAGTATTTT. Its translation is CSALWGGVGTDTQYF.

V and J are TRBV7-2 and TRBJ1-2; D gene ambiguous. CDR3 size: 12 residues. Germline assignment: CDR1 SGHTA and CDR2 FQGNSA. Trimming cost V 1 base and J 8 bases, with 8 bases left between them. CDR3 residues: CASSLVGRGYTF. CDR3 in DNA: TGTGCCAGCAGCTTAGTGGGTCGGGGCTACACCTTC.

The chain couples TRBV6-6 to TRBJ2-7, with a tentative D call TRBD1 (5 bases). The germline CDR1 and CDR2 sequences are MNHNY and SVGAGI (reference sequence). The CDR3 loop spans 15 amino acids. V lost 10 bases and J 0 bases, leaving 19 bases between the germline ends. The CDR3 coding sequence is TGTGCCACCCTGGACAACCTATTAAGCTCCTACGAGCAGTACTTC. It encodes CATLDNLLSSYEQYF.

This clonotype was observed a few times. The J gene is TRBJ2-1, the V gene TRBV5-6; TRBD1 aligns across 12 bases. J gave up 8 bases and V 1 base, and 7 bases lay outside the gene matches. CDR1 and CDR2 (germline): SGHDT, YYEEEE. This CDR3 contains 16 residues. The CDR3, as DNA: TGTGCCAGCAGCTTGTTCCGGGACAGGGGGCTGGATGAGCAGTTCTTC. Translation: CASSLFRDRGLDEQFF.

V is TRBV6-1 and J is TRBJ2-7; the D gene is possibly TRBD1 (6 bases). The V end was cut by 2 bases, the J end by 2 bases, with 10 bases between. CDR3 size: 14 residues. Germline lookup yields CDR1 MNHNS and CDR2 SASEGT. The CDR3 bases are TGTGCCAGCAGTGAAAGGGACACTGCCTACGAGCAGTACTTC. It encodes CASSERDTAYEQYF.

The V and J genes are TRBV12-3 or TRBV12-4 and TRBJ2-1; D gene uncertain. Trimming pared 3 bases from V and 10 bases from J, leaving 16 bases between. The CDR3 totals 14 residues. The CDR3 nucleotides are TGTGCCAGCAGTTTTAGTGCAGGCGCGTCCGAGCAGTTCTTC. Its protein product is CASSFSAGASEQFF.

The J gene is TRBJ2-3, the V gene TRBV7-2; D ambiguous. The CDR3 loop spans 15 amino acids. Germline V CDR1 and CDR2: SGHTA, FQGNSA. The V and J ends lost 6 bases and 0 bases respectively, with 13 bases between them. CDR3 region: CASSNRIGSTDTQYF. CDR3 nucleotide sequence: TGTGCCAGCAGTAATAGGATCGGGAGCACAGATACGCAGTATTTT.

Points on this clonotype: One end of the junction does not line up with germline, which may come from a read error. The chain carries TRBV3-1 and TRBJ1-2; D uncertain. The CDR3 runs to 14 residues. Per germline, CDR1 LGHDT and CDR2 YNNKEL (reference sequence). In DNA, the CDR3 is TGTGCCAGCGGCCAAAAGGTCAGAGACTCCGGCTACACCTTC. Its translation is CASGQKVRDSGYTF.

The chain couples TRBV6-2 or TRBV6-3 to TRBJ2-7; tentatively, D is TRBD1 or TRBD2 (5 bases each). V gave up 0 bases and J gave up 6 bases, with 18 bases separating them. Germline V lookup: CDR1 MNHEY, CDR2 SVGEGT. The CDR3 consists of 16 residues. Here the CDR3 reads CASSYSRGQPSLEQYF. In DNA, the CDR3 is TGTGCCAGCAGTTACTCGAGGGGCCAGCCCTCTCTCGAGCAGTACTTC.

This clonotype has only a few counts. In nucleotides, the CDR3 is TGCAGTGCTAGAGATACGGGACGGGCAATTGCACCCCTCCACTTT. Translated: CSARDTGRAIAPLHF. The rearrangement links TRBV20-1 to TRBJ1-6; tentative D call: TRBD1 (5 bases). Germline assignment: CDR1 DFQATT and CDR2 SNEGSKA (reference sequence). This CDR3 region has 15 residues. Trimming cost V 0 bases and J 11 bases, with 17 bases left between them.

This clonotype was found a few times. The chain combines TRBV28 with TRBJ2-7, with D perhaps matching TRBD1 (6 bases). V dropped 10 bases and J dropped 0 bases, with 25 bases sitting between them. Germline V gene lookup returns CDR1 MDHEN and CDR2 SYDVKM. The CDR3 spans 17 residues. The CDR3 DNA reads TGTGCCATCACCCGTGGGGGCAGGTCCACCTCCTCCTACGAGCAGTACTTC. Its protein is CAITRGGRSTSSYEQYF.

The rearrangement joins TRBV28 to TRBJ2-5; no clear D. Trimming removed 2 bases at V and 4 bases at J, with 14 bases between. Germline V gives CDR1 MDHEN, CDR2 SYDVKM. The CDR3 spans 15 residues. CDR3 amino acids: CASSLRAESRETQYF. CDR3 bases: TGTGCCAGCAGTTTAAGGGCGGAAAGTAGAGAGACCCAGTACTTC.

This clonotype was seen only once. A much larger clone differs from this one at a single base, so this may be a read error. This chain connects TRBV2 to TRBJ2-3; no reliable D call. In germline, CDR1 is SNHLY, CDR2 FYNNEI. This CDR3 spans 12 amino acids. In DNA form, the CDR3 reads TGTGCCAGCCAAAGTGTCACAGATACGCGGTATTTT. This gives the protein CASQSVTDTRYF.

The genes are TRBV13 and TRBJ2-1; D is uncertain. V dropped 4 bases and J dropped 3 bases, with 13 bases sitting between them. The CDR3 loop spans 15 amino acids. Germline V gene lookup returns CDR1 PRHDT and CDR2 FYEKMQ (reference sequence). The DNA of the CDR3 is TGTGCCAGCAGCTCCTCCTTGACTGGCTACAATGAGCAGTTCTTC. It yields the protein CASSSSLTGYNEQFF.

In its sample, this clonotype was seen a few times. The chain links TRBV10-3 to TRBJ2-7; 7 bases match TRBD1. The CDR3 has 15 amino acids. J lost 2 bases, V lost 5 bases, and 9 bases had no gene match. Germline CDR1 ENHRY, CDR2 SYGVKD. CDR3 protein: CAISYGPDRAYEQYF. Here the CDR3 DNA reads TGTGCCATCAGTTACGGCCCTGACAGGGCCTACGAGCAGTACTTC.

The V call is TRBV5-1, the J call TRBJ2-3, with 8 bases lining up with TRBD1. V gave up 6 bases and J gave up 4 bases; unmatched junction bases: 10. Germline CDR1 SGHRS, CDR2 YFSETQ. There are 15 residues in the CDR3. The CDR3 reads CASTRTGGHADTQYF. CDR3 in DNA: TGCGCCAGCACCCGTACAGGGGGTCATGCAGATACGCAGTATTTT.

J is TRBJ2-5 and V is TRBV9, with 9 bases lining up with TRBD2. The CDR3 consists of 14 residues. The germline CDR1 and CDR2 sequences are SGDLS and YYNGEE. V shed 7 bases and J 11 bases; nucleotides not matched to a gene: 15. The CDR3 sequence: CASGRGGVSNEQYF. CDR3 DNA: TGTGCCAGCGGGCGGGGGGGCGTATCTAATGAGCAGTACTTC.

With regard to this clonotype: The germline gene is not matched at one end of the junction; a read error may be the cause. The gene calls are TRBV2 and TRBJ1-1; D gene ambiguous. The CDR3 is 14 amino acids. Germline lookup yields CDR1 SNHLY and CDR2 FYNNEI. The CDR3 spells CVSSVTAMNTEAFF. The CDR3 bases are TGTGTCAGCAGTGTCACGGCCATGAACACTGAAGCTTTCTTT. The variable domain in full, completed from reference TRBV2 and TRBJ1-1, reads EPEVTQTPSHQVTQMGQEVILRCVPISNHLYFYWYRQILGQKVEFLVSFYNNEISEKSEIFDDQFSVERPDGSNFTLKIRSTKLEDSAMYFCVSSVTAMNTEAFFGQGTRLTVV.

The sample holds a few counts of this clonotype. J is TRBJ2-7 and V is TRBV5-1; TRBD1 agrees at 10 bases. Unmatched junction bases numbered 9, after V lost 0 bases and J lost 3 bases. Germline V gives CDR1 SGHRS, CDR2 YFSETQ. The CDR3 consists of 17 residues. The CDR3 loop is CASSLAPGQGYNYEQYF. DNA of the CDR3: TGCGCCAGCAGCTTGGCCCCGGGACAGGGGTACAACTACGAGCAGTACTTC.

This chain connects TRBV5-1 to TRBJ2-1; the D gene is possibly TRBD1 (8 bases). This CDR3 contains 19 residues. Between the trimmed V and J ends, which lost 4 bases and 8 bases, there was a span of 31 bases. Germline V lookup: CDR1 SGHRS, CDR2 YFSETQ. The DNA for the CDR3 is TGCGCCAGCAGCCCAGGGACAGGATTTACGGCGCGGGAGCACGATGAGCAGTTCTTC. Translated: CASSPGTGFTAREHDEQFF.

This clonotype has just a few counts. This chain joins TRBV6-5 and TRBJ2-7; D not certain. CDR1 MNHEY and CDR2 SVGAGI come from the germline V gene. This CDR3 has 15 amino acids. Trimming took 2 bases from V and 4 from J, leaving 15 bases between them. CDR3 residues: CASSYGEPTLYEQYF. DNA for the CDR3: TGTGCCAGCAGTTACGGTGAGCCAACTTTATACGAGCAGTACTTC.